This passage covers 2 T cell receptor beta chains from one sample sequenced in a study of T cells in localized non-small cell lung cancer. Some clones are missing from TCRdb's copy, which holds only in-frame ones; the method was immunoSEQ multiplex PCR. Counted here are around 50,000 clones, 70% to 90% occurring once; the ten biggest clones make up 15% to 20%. The source material was PBMCs, sampled before any cancer treatment. These receptors came from a female donor with stage II lung adenocarcinoma.

V and J are TRBV6-5 and TRBJ2-7; tentative D call: TRBD2 (6 bases). The CDR3 sequence is 15 residues long. Germline CDR1 reads MNHEY; CDR2 reads SVGAGI. Trimming stripped 5 bases from V and 5 bases from J, with 19 bases between. The CDR3 DNA reads TGTGCCAGCAGTCCCCGAAATCCTCGCGGGGACGAGCAGTACTTC. Encoded protein: CASSPRNPRGDEQYF.

The V call is TRBV7-2, the J call TRBJ2-1; either TRBD1 or TRBD2 may supply D (5 bases each). The CDR3 covers 13 residues. Germline CDR1 SGHTA, CDR2 FQGNSA. The V end was cut by 5 bases, the J end by 12 bases, with 17 bases between. The CDR3 region is CASSRPDGGGQFF. CDR3 in DNA: TGTGCCAGCAGCCGCCCTGATGGGGGTGGGCAGTTCTTC. The full variable domain, completed using reference TRBV7-2 and TRBJ2-1, is GAGVSQSPSNKVTEKGKDVELRCDPISGHTALYWYRQSLGQGLEFLIYFQGNSAPDKSGLPSDRFSAERTGGSVSTLTIQRTQQEDSAVYLCASSRPDGGGQFFGPGTRLTVL.